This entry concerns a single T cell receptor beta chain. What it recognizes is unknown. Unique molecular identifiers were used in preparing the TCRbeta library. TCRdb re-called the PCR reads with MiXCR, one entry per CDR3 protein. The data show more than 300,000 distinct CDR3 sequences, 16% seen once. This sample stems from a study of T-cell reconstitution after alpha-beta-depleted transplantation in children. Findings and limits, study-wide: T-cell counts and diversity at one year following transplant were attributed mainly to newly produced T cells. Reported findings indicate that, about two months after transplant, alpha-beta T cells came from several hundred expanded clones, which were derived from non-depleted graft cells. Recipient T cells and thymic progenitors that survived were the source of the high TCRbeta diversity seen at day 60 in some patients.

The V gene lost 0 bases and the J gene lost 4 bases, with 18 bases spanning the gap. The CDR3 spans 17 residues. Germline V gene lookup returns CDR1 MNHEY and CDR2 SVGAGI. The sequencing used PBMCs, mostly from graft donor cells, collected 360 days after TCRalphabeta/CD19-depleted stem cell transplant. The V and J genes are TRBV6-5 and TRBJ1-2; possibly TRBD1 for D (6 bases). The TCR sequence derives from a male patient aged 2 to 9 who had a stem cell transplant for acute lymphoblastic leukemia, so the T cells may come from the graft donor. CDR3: CASSYSGGGGFAYGYTF. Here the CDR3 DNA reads TGTGCCAGCAGTTACTCGGGAGGGGGAGGTTTCGCCTATGGCTACACCTTC.